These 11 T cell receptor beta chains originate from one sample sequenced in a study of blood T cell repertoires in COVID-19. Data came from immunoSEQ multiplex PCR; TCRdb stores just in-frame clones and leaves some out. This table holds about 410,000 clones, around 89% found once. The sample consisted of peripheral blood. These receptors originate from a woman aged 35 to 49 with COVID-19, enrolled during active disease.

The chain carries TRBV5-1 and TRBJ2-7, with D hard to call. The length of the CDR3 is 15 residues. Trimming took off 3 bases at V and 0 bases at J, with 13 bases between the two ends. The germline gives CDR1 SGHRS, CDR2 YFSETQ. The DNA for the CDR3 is TGCGCCAGCAGCTCGGAGCGAATTGACTCCTACGAGCAGTACTTC. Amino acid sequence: CASSSERIDSYEQYF.

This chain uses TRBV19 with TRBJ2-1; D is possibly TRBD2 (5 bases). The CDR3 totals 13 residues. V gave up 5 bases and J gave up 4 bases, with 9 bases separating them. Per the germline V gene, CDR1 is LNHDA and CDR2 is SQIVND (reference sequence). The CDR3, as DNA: TGTGCCAGTAGTGGCCGGGGATACAATGAGCAGTTCTTC. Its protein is CASSGRGYNEQFF.

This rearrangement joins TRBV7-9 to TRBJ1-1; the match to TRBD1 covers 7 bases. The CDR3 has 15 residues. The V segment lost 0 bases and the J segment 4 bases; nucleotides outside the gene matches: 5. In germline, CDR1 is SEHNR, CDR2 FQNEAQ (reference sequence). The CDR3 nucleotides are TGTGCCAGCAGCTTAGCGGGGACAGTTGGCACTGAAGCTTTCTTT. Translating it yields CASSLAGTVGTEAFF.

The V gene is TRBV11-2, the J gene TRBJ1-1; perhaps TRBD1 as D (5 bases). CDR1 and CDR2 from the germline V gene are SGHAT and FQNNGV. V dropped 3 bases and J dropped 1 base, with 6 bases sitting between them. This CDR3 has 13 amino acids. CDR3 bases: TGTGCCAGCAGCTTCGGGGGGAACACTGAAGCTTTCTTT. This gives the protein CASSFGGNTEAFF.

CDR3 nucleotide sequence: TGTGCCAGCAGCCCCCGGGGAGGGGAGTTCACTGAAGCTTTCTTT. Translated, it gives CASSPRGGEFTEAFF. The V call is TRBV9, the J call TRBJ1-1; D is possibly TRBD1 (5 bases). Trimming pared 4 bases from V and 4 bases from J, leaving 17 bases between. Germline V gene lookup returns CDR1 SGDLS and CDR2 YYNGEE. The CDR3 loop spans 15 amino acids.

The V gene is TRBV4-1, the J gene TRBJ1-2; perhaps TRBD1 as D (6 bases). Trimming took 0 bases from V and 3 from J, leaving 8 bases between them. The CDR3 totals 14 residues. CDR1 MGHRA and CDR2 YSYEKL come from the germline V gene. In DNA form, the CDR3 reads TGCGCCAGCAGCCAAGAACAGGGAGACTATGGCTACACCTTC. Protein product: CASSQEQGDYGYTF.

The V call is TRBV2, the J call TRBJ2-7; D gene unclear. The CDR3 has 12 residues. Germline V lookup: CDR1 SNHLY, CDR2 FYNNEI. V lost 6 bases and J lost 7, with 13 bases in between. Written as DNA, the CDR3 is TGTGCCAGCAGACAGACCCCTCTGGAGCAGTACTTC. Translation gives CASRQTPLEQYF.

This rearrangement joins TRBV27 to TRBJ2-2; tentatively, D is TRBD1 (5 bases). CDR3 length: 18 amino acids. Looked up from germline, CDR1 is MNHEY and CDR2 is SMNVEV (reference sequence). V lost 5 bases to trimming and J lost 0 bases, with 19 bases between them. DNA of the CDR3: TGTGCCAGCAGTATCCTGGGCACAGGCTACGCGAACACCGGGGAGCTGTTTTTT. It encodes CASSILGTGYANTGELFF.

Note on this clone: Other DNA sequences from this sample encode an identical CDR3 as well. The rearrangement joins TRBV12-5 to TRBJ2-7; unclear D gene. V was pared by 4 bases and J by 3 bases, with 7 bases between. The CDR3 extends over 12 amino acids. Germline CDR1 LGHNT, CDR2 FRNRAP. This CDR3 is CASGSRNYEQYF. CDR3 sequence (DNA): TGTGCTAGTGGTTCCCGTAACTACGAGCAGTACTTC.

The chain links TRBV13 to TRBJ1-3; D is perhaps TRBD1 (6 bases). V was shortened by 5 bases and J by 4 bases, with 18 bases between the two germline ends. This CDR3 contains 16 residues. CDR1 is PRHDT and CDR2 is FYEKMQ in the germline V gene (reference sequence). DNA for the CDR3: TGTGCCAGCAGCACGGGGGGGGCAGGGTTAGGAAACACCATATATTTT. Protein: CASSTGGAGLGNTIYF.

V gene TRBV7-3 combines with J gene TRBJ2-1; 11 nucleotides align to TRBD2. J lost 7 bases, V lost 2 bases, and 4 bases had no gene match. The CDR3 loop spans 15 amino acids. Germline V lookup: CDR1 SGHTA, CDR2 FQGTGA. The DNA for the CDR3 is TGTGCCAGCAGCTTACTGGGACTAGCGGTAAATGAGCAGTTCTTC. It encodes CASSLLGLAVNEQFF. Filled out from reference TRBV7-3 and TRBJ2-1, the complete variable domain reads GAGVSQTPSNKVTEKGKYVELRCDPISGHTALYWYRQSLGQGPEFLIYFQGTGAADDSGLPNDRFFAVRPEGSVSTLKIQRTERGDSAVYLCASSLLGLAVNEQFFGPGTRLTVL.